This entry concerns a single T cell receptor (beta chain). The sample comes from a study of T cell changes during pregnancy in multiple sclerosis. The V and J ends lost 6 bases and 4 bases, in that order; junction bases with no gene match: 4. CDR1 and CDR2 (germline): KGHSH, LQKENI. This CDR3 is built from 13 residues. The assay was immunoSEQ multiplex PCR, and TCRdb's table has in-frame clones only and misses some. In the table there are roughly 42,000 clones, 80% to 90% of which are singletons. The sample was CD4+ T cells from peripheral blood mononuclear cells, taken in the first trimester of pregnancy. This TCR came from a female donor with multiple sclerosis, enrolled in a pregnancy study. The chain recombines TRBV18 with TRBJ1-1; 8 nucleotides line up with TRBD1. In nucleotides, the CDR3 is TGTGCCAGCTCTCCGGGACAGGCCACTGAAGCTTTCTTT. It yields the protein CASSPGQATEAFF.